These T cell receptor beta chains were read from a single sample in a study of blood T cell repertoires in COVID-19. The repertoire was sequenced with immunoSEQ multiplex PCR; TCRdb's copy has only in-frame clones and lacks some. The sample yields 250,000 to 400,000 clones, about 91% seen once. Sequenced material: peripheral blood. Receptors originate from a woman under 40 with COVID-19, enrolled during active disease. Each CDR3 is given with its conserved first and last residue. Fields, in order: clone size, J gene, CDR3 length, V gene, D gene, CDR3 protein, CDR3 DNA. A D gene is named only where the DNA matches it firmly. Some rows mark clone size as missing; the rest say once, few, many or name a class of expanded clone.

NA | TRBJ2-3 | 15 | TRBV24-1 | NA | CATSDMGAGTDTQYF | TGTGCCACCAGTGATATGGGGGCAGGCACAGATACGCAGTATTTT
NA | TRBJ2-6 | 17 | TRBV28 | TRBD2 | CASSPVAGGLGANVLTF | TGTGCCAGCAGCCCCGTGGCGGGGGGGCTTGGGGCCAACGTCCTGACTTTC
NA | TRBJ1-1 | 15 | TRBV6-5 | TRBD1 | CASRAGGSHATEAFF | TGTGCCAGCAGGGCAGGGGGCAGTCATGCCACTGAAGCTTTCTTT
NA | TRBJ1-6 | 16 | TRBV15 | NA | CATSRDRDPGRSPLHF | TGTGCCACCAGCAGAGATCGGGACCCCGGGAGGTCACCCCTCCACTTT
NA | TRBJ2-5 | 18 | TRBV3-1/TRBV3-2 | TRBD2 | CASSLGGWSSEVQETQYF | TGTGCCAGCAGCCTCGGGGGGTGGAGTAGCGAGGTACAAGAGACCCAGTACTTC
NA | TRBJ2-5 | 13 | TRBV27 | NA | CASRQGWSETQYF | TGTGCCAGCAGACAGGGTTGGTCCGAGACCCAGTACTTC
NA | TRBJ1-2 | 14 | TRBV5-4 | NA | CASSSPRASYGYTF | TGTGCCAGCAGCTCCCCGAGAGCTAGCTATGGCTACACCTTC
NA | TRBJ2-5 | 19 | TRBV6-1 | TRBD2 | CASSEAKTSGPYRGETQYF | TGTGCCAGCAGTGAAGCGAAGACTAGCGGGCCTTACAGGGGAGAGACCCAGTACTTC
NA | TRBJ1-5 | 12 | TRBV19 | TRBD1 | CASSRTGGSPHF | TGTGCCAGTAGTAGAACAGGGGGCTCGCCGCATTTT
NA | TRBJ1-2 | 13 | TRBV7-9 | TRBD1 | CASIEGGQDGYTF | TGTGCCAGCATCGAGGGGGGACAGGATGGCTACACCTTC
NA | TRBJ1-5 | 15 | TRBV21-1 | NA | CASSARTGSDQPQHF | TGTGCCAGCAGCGCGCGGACAGGATCGGATCAGCCCCAGCATTTT
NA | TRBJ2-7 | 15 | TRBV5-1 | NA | CASSLGGWGVREQYF | TGCGCCAGCAGCTTGGGTGGTTGGGGAGTAAGAGAGCAGTACTTC
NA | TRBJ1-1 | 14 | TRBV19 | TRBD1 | CASSATGVGTEAFF | TGTGCCAGTAGTGCGACAGGGGTCGGCACTGAAGCTTTCTTT
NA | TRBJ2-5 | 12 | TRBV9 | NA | CASSRGEETQYF | TGTGCCAGCAGCAGGGGTGAAGAGACCCAGTACTTC
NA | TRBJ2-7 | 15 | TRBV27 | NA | CASSLSGEVLYEQYF | TGTGCCAGCAGTTTATCGGGAGAGGTGCTCTACGAGCAGTACTTC
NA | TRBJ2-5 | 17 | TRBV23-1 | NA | CASSQPPGGAVQETQYF | TGCGCCAGCAGTCAACCACCAGGCGGGGCGGTACAAGAGACCCAGTACTTC
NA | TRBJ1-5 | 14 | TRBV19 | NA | CASRPWGEGQPQHF | TGTGCCAGTAGGCCTTGGGGGGAAGGTCAGCCCCAGCATTTT
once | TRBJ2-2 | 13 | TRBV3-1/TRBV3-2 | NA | CASGALGTGELFF | TGTGCCAGTGGGGCCTTGGGCACCGGGGAGCTGTTTTTT
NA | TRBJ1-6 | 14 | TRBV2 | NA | CASRWTESNSPLHF | TGTGCCAGCAGGTGGACAGAGTCTAATTCACCCCTCCACTTT
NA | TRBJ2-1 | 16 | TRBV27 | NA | CASRVLAGALNNEQFF | TGTGCCAGCAGAGTCCTCGCGGGGGCCCTTAACAATGAGCAGTTCTTC
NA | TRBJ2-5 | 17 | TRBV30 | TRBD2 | CAWSRGLAFSGQETQYF | TGTGCCTGGAGTCGGGGACTAGCCTTCAGCGGGCAAGAGACCCAGTACTTC
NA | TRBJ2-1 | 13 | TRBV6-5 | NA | CASRPYRDNEQFF | TGTGCCAGCAGACCCTACAGGGACAATGAGCAGTTCTTC
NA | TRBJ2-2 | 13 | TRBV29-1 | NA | CSVGSGNTGELFF | TGCAGCGTTGGATCAGGGAACACCGGGGAGCTGTTTTTT
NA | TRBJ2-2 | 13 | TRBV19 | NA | CASSTRNTGELFF | TGTGCCAGTAGTACTAGGAACACCGGGGAGCTGTTTTTT
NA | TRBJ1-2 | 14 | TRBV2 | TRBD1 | CASRGDRGPYGYTF | TGTGCCAGCAGGGGCGACAGGGGACCCTATGGCTACACCTTC
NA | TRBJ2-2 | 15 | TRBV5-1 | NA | CASSYRNRETGELFF | TGCGCCAGCAGCTACCGAAACAGGGAGACCGGGGAGCTGTTTTTT
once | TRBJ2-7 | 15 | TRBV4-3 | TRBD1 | CASSHFPTGDYEQYF | TGCGCCAGCAGCCATTTCCCGACAGGGGACTACGAGCAGTACTTC
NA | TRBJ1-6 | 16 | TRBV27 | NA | CASSRRTVGGNSPLHF | TGTGCCAGCAGCCGCCGGACCGTAGGGGGTAATTCACCCCTCCACTTT
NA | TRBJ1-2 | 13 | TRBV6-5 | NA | CASRPGARYGYTF | TGTGCCAGCAGGCCAGGGGCGCGGTATGGCTACACCTTC
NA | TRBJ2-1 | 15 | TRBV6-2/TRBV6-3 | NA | CASSFLGQLDNEQFF | TGTGCCAGCAGCTTCTTGGGGCAATTGGACAATGAGCAGTTCTTC
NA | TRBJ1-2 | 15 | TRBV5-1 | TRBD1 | CASSLDRDRDRSYTF | TGCGCCAGCAGCTTGGACCGGGACAGGGATAGAAGCTACACCTTC
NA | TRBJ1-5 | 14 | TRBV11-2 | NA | CASSSGGFNQPQHF | TGTGCCAGCAGCTCCGGGGGTTTTAATCAGCCCCAGCATTTT
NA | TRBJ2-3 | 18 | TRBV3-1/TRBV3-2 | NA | CASSQDLGGGFYADTQYF | TGTGCCAGCAGCCAAGATTTGGGGGGGGGCTTTTACGCAGATACGCAGTATTTT
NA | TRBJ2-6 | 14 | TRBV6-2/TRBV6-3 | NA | CASSWESGANVLTF | TGTGCCAGCAGTTGGGAGTCTGGGGCCAACGTCCTGACTTTC
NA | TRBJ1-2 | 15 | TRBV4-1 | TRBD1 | CASSQDRGPGYGYTF | TGCGCCAGCAGCCAGGACAGGGGGCCAGGCTATGGCTACACCTTC
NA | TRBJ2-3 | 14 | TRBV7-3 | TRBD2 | CASSAAGGTDTQYF | TGTGCCAGCAGCGCCGCGGGGGGCACAGATACGCAGTATTTT
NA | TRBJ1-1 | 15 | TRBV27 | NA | CASSLSKPGRTEAFF | TGTGCCAGCAGTTTATCGAAGCCGGGTAGAACTGAAGCTTTCTTT
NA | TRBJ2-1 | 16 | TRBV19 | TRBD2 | CASSSSGGGSYNEQFF | TGTGCCAGTAGTAGCAGCGGCGGGGGTTCTTACAATGAGCAGTTCTTC
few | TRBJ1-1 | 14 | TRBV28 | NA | CASSLGQFNTEAFF | TGTGCCAGCAGTTTAGGTCAGTTTAACACTGAAGCTTTCTTT
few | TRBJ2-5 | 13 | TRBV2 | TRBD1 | CASSEDRAETQYF | TGTGCCAGCAGTGAGGACAGGGCAGAGACCCAGTACTTC
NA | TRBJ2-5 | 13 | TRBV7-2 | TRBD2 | CASSYLAAETQYF | TGTGCCAGCAGCTATCTAGCGGCGGAGACCCAGTACTTC
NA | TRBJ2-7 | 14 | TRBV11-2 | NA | CASSLGLGTYEQYF | TGTGCCAGCAGCTTGGGACTGGGAACCTACGAGCAGTACTTC
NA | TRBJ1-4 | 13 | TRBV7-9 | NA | CASSGQPTEKLFF | TGTGCCAGCTCCGGACAGCCCACTGAAAAACTGTTTTTT
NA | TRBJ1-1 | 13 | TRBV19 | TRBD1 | CASSIGQGSEAFF | TGTGCCAGTAGTATAGGACAGGGGTCTGAAGCTTTCTTT
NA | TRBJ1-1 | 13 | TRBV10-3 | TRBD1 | CAIKGTGGTEAFF | TGTGCCATCAAAGGGACAGGGGGTACTGAAGCTTTCTTT
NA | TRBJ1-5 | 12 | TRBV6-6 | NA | CASSSQYQPQHF | TGTGCCAGCAGTTCACAGTATCAGCCCCAGCATTTT
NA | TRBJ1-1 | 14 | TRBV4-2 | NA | CASSQYGRSTEAFF | TGTGCCAGCAGCCAGTACGGTCGTAGCACTGAAGCTTTCTTT
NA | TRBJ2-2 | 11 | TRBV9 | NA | CASSKTGELFF | TGTGCCAGCTCAAAAACCGGGGAGCTGTTTTTT
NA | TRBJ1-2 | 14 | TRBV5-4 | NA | CASSSRGTNYGYTF | TGTGCCAGCAGCTCACGGGGTACTAACTATGGCTACACCTTC
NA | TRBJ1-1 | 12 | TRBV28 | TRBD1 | CASRSWGQEAFF | TGTGCCAGCAGATCCTGGGGACAGGAAGCTTTCTTT
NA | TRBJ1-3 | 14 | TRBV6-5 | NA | CASTTTASGNTIYF | TGTGCCAGCACTACGACAGCCTCTGGAAACACCATATATTTT
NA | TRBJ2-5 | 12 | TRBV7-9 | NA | CASSFPRQPQYF | TGTGCCAGCAGCTTCCCCCGACAGCCTCAGTACTTC
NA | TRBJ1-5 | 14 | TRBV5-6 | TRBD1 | CASSPGTGNQPQHF | TGTGCCAGCAGCCCCGGGACAGGCAATCAGCCCCAGCATTTT
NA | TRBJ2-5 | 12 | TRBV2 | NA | CASSERGETQYF | TGTGCCAGCAGTGAACGGGGAGAGACCCAGTACTTC